The sample holds many counts of the clone carrying this T cell receptor beta chain. The target antigen is unknown. The whole isolated RNA underwent reverse transcription, so sequencing captured expressed TCRB transcripts. Libraries were prepared by immunoSEQ multiplex PCR; TCRdb keeps only in-frame clonotypes and omits some of them. This sample has roughly 300,000 clones; 7% to 9% occur once, and the top ten carry under 0.5%. From germline, CDR1 is LGHNA and CDR2 YNFKEQ. The CDR3 runs to 14 residues. The V end was cut by 0 bases, the J end by 4 bases, with 8 bases between. These data come from a study of beta chain features in type 1 diabetes. For the study at large: Examined across all samples were roughly 100 million sorted cells.

Overall study results and limits: Highly expressing activated T cells could be over-counted with a cDNA template.

V gene TRBV4-2 combines with J gene TRBJ2-3; D possibly corresponds to TRBD2 (5 bases). The TCR originated in a young woman in good health. Sequencing was carried out using central memory CD4+ T cells from blood. The CDR3 DNA is TGTGCCAGCAGCCAAGACTTTAGCGCAGATACGCAGTATTTT. Translation: CASSQDFSADTQYF.